A single sample is the source of the 14 T cell receptor beta chains below, sequenced in a study of circulating and synovial CD4+ cells in juvenile arthritis. Sequencing used immunoSEQ multiplex PCR; TCRdb keeps in-frame clones, though not all of them. Here the sample spans about 36,000 clones, about 94% being singletons. Sequenced sample: CD4+ T cells from blood. The receptors here all came from a human donor with juvenile idiopathic arthritis.

The J gene is TRBJ1-2, the V gene TRBV30; 7 bases align to TRBD1. The ends lost 8 bases at V and 6 bases at J; junction bases unmatched: 15. This CDR3 spans 14 amino acids. The V gene's germline CDR1 is GTSNPN and CDR2 SVGIG (reference sequence). The chain's CDR3 is CAVEGGRESNGYTF. For the CDR3, the DNA is TGTGCCGTAGAAGGGGGCAGGGAGTCAAATGGCTACACCTTC.

The genes are TRBV6-1 and TRBJ2-7, with D perhaps matching TRBD2 (5 bases). Germline assignment: CDR1 MNHNS and CDR2 SASEGT. V was trimmed by 5 bases and J by 2 bases, leaving 13 bases between them. The CDR3 loop spans 14 amino acids. CDR3 in DNA: TGTGCCAGCAGTTTTTCCGGGGTTACCTACGAGCAGTACTTC. It codes for CASSFSGVTYEQYF.

This sequence joins TRBV7-3 and TRBJ1-1, with D possibly being TRBD1 (6 bases). CDR1 and CDR2 (germline): SGHTA, FQGTGA. The V end lost 4 bases, the J end lost 4 bases, and 16 bases lay between the germline ends. The CDR3 spans 15 residues. Here the CDR3 reads CASSSQAGAGTEAFF. CDR3 in DNA: TGTGCCAGCAGCTCTCAGGCGGGGGCGGGCACTGAAGCTTTCTTT.

This chain connects TRBV6-5 to TRBJ1-1; D is unresolved. Between the trimmed V and J ends, which lost 5 bases and 2 bases, there was a span of 9 bases. Germline assignment: CDR1 MNHEY and CDR2 SVGAGI. The CDR3 has 13 residues. Here the CDR3 reads CASSPSPNTEAFF. The CDR3 DNA reads TGTGCCAGCAGTCCGTCTCCCAACACTGAAGCTTTCTTT.

The chain joins TRBV7-9 to TRBJ2-2; 9 bases are shared with TRBD1. The germline gives CDR1 SEHNR, CDR2 FQNEAQ (reference sequence). The CDR3 is 17 amino acids. V lost 5 bases and J lost 4; bases outside the gene matches: 11. CDR3 region: CASSTRTGDRGTGELFF. CDR3 sequence (DNA): TGTGCCAGCAGCACCCGGACAGGGGATCGGGGCACCGGGGAGCTGTTTTTT.

The chain combines TRBV5-6 with TRBJ2-1; 10 bases fit TRBD1. V gave up 4 bases and J gave up 6 bases; unmatched junction bases: 10. CDR1 and CDR2 from the germline V gene are SGHDT and YYEEEE. This CDR3 region has 16 residues. CDR3 sequence (DNA): TGTGCCAGCAGCGGGATATGGGACAGGGGTTTCAATGAGCAGTTCTTC. Encoded protein: CASSGIWDRGFNEQFF.

The chain is built from TRBV7-3 and TRBJ1-2; TRBD1 is a possible D gene (5 bases). Trimming cost V 1 base and J 8 bases, with 14 bases left between them. Germline V gene lookup returns CDR1 SGHTA and CDR2 FQGTGA. The CDR3 has 14 amino acids. The DNA for the CDR3 is TGTGCCAGCAGCTTAAGTCACACGGAGGGGGGCTACACCTTC. Residues: CASSLSHTEGGYTF.

This chain links TRBV29-1 with TRBJ2-1; 7 bases match TRBD1. V shed 4 bases and J 13 bases; nucleotides not matched to a gene: 10. This CDR3 region has 12 residues. Germline V lookup: CDR1 SQVTM, CDR2 ANQGSEA. CDR3 coding DNA: TGCAGCGTTGTGGACAGGAATGTAATACAGTTCTTC. It codes for CSVVDRNVIQFF.

V gene TRBV7-3 combines with J gene TRBJ2-5; 8 nucleotides match TRBD2. The end of the DNA is better explained by TRBJ2-7, so the J call may be wrong. Germline CDR1 and CDR2: SGHTA and FQGTGA. The CDR3 is 16 amino acids. The CDR3 nucleotides read TGTGCCAGCAGCTTATCGGGGGGGCTTCTTGGCTACGAGCAGTACTTC. Encoded protein: CASSLSGGLLGYEQYF.

The DNA of the CDR3 is TGCGCCAGCAGCCAAGGGGGGGGAGATTATAACTATGGCTACACCTTC. Protein: CASSQGGGDYNYGYTF. This chain uses TRBV4-3 with TRBJ1-2; a possible D gene is TRBD1 (5 bases). The CDR3 sequence is 16 residues long. V was shortened by 1 base and J by 1 base, with 13 bases between the two germline ends. Germline V gene sequence: CDR1 LGHNA, CDR2 YSLEER.

The J gene is TRBJ1-1, the V gene TRBV19; D is perhaps TRBD1 (6 bases). Germline lookup yields CDR1 LNHDA and CDR2 SQIVND (reference sequence). The CDR3 runs to 13 residues. The V end lost 4 bases, the J end lost 8 bases, and 14 bases lay between the germline ends. CDR3 nucleotides: TGTGCCAGTAGTAGTTGGGGGCACGGGGAAGCTTTCTTT. Translation gives CASSSWGHGEAFF.

This chain joins TRBV6-1 and TRBJ2-7; no definite D call. CDR1 and CDR2 from the germline V gene are MNHNS and SASEGT. The CDR3 sequence is 15 residues long. V gave up 3 bases and J gave up 3 bases, with 15 bases separating them. The CDR3 sequence: CASSDFLRYLYEQYF. Written as DNA, the CDR3 is TGTGCCAGCAGTGATTTTCTGCGGTACCTCTACGAGCAGTACTTC.

This chain links TRBV4-1 with TRBJ1-1; TRBD1 is a possible D gene (5 bases). V shed 0 bases and J shed 3 bases, with 8 bases lying between them. The germline CDR1 and CDR2 sequences are MGHRA and YSYEKL. There are 14 residues in the CDR3. In DNA, the CDR3 is TGCGCCAGCAGCCAAGACCAGGGATACACTGAAGCTTTCTTT. Translating it yields CASSQDQGYTEAFF.

This chain connects TRBV7-2 to TRBJ1-2; maybe TRBD1 (6 bases). The CDR3 is 16 residues long. Germline lookup yields CDR1 SGHTA and CDR2 FQGNSA. V dropped 6 bases and J dropped 2 bases, with 19 bases sitting between them. The CDR3 bases are TGTGCCAGCAGTTCTACAGGGTTACTATCCAACTATGGCTACACCTTC. Translation gives CASSSTGLLSNYGYTF.